This TCR beta chain was sequenced during a study of CD8 T cells in cerebrospinal fluid in Alzheimer's disease. On the study more broadly: Clonal expansion of CSF T cells was measured with plate-based and droplet-based single-cell sequencing. Findings and limits, study-wide: EBV-specific clones were neither the most expanded nor enriched in Alzheimer's patients.

Germline CDR1 reads SGHNT; CDR2 reads YYREEE (reference sequence). This CDR3 contains 15 residues. 10X single-cell V(D)J and 5' gene-expression libraries profiled CSF cells. Using the 10x single-cell sequencing reads, TCRdb records one entry per CDR3 protein without DNA. The sample includes around 1,500 distinct CDR3 sequences. This clonotype ranks as medium-sized in terms of frequency. Antigen unknown. This clonotype was sampled from a human donor with Alzheimer's disease. The genes are TRBV5-4 and TRBJ2-1; TCRdb proposes TRBD1, but this gene call is untestable without DNA. The sequenced material came from cerebrospinal fluid. The CDR3 sequence: CASSPFGGRLYEQFF. Supplemented by reference TRBV5-4 and TRBJ2-1, the full variable domain reads ETGVTQSPTHLIKTRGQQVTLRCSSQSGHNTVSWYQQALGQGPQFIFQYYREEENGRGNFPPRFSGLQFPNYSSELNVNALELDDSALYLCASSPFGGRLYEQFFGPGTRLTVL.